This TCR beta chain comes out of a study of cytomegalovirus exposure and HLA in healthy donors. Germline trimming cut 5 bases from V and 8 bases from J; bases unmatched to any gene: 6. The CDR3 contains 15 residues. Germline V gene lookup returns CDR1 SGHAT and CDR2 FQNNGV. Profiling relied on immunoSEQ multiplex PCR, and the TCRdb table lists in-frame clones only, not all of them. The data show about 150,000 clones, with roughly four fifths seen just once and approximately 30% held by the top ten. The genes are TRBV11-2 and TRBJ2-1, with 13 bases lining up with TRBD2. The TCR was taken from a young man in good health and CMV-seropositive. The sample taken for sequencing was PBMCs. CDR3 protein: CASSLGTSGMDEQFF. CDR3 DNA: TGTGCCAGCAGCCTTGGGACTAGCGGGATGGATGAGCAGTTCTTC.